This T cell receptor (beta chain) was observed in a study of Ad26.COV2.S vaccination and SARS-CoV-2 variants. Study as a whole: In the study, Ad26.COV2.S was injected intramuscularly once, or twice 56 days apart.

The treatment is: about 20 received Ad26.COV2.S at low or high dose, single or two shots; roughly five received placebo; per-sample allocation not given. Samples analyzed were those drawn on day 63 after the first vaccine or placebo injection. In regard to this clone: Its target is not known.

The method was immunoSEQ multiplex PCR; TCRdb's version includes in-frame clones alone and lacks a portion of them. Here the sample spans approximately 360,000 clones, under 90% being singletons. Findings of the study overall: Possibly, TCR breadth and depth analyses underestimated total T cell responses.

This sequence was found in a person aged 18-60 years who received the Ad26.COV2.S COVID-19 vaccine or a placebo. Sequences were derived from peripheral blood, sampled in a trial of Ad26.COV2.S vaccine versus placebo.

This chain's CDR3 is CASLTTAINEQFF. CDR3 DNA: TGTGCCAGCCTGACGACAGCGATCAATGAGCAGTTCTTC. V and J are TRBV7-9 and TRBJ2-1; perhaps TRBD1 as D (5 bases). This CDR3 is 13 amino acids long. V dropped 8 bases and J dropped 6 bases, with 14 bases sitting between them. Germline CDR1 is SEHNR and CDR2 is FQNEAQ (reference sequence).